This T cell receptor beta chain was sequenced in a study of siplizumab effects on memory and regulatory T cells. This CDR3 contains 17 residues. Deletions cut 1 base from V and 5 bases from J, with 17 bases between. CDR1 is LNHDA and CDR2 is SQIVND in the germline V gene (reference sequence). Here immunoSEQ multiplex PCR was the method, and the copy in TCRdb shows in-frame clones only, minus some. In the table there are tens of thousands of clones, around 96% of which are singletons. This chain joins TRBV19 and TRBJ2-2; D possibly matches TRBD1 or TRBD2 (5 bases each). What was sequenced was naive CD8+ T cells sorted from blood. The TCR was taken from a human donor in good health. CDR3 nucleotide sequence: TGTGCCAGTAGTATAGGGATGGGAGCGAAGGGGACCGGGGAGCTGTTTTTT. Its protein product is CASSIGMGAKGTGELFF.